These T cell receptor beta chains were read from a single sample in a study of cytomegalovirus exposure and HLA in healthy donors. Libraries were prepared by immunoSEQ multiplex PCR; TCRdb keeps only in-frame clonotypes and omits some of them. The table shows fewer than 200,000 clones, with 60% to 80% occurring only once. Sequencing input: PBMCs. These receptors came from a male donor in good health and CMV-seronegative. CDR3s include the opening cysteine and the closing phenylalanine or tryptophan. Fields, in order: clone size, V gene, D gene, J gene, CDR3 protein, CDR3 DNA. The D gene is left open where the match is weak. Some rows have no size entry. The others give once, few or many, or a class for an expanded clone.

abundance: once; v_gene: TRBV14; d_gene: TRBD1; j_gene: TRBJ2-6; CDR3aa: CASSGTGIASGANVLTF; CDR3nt: TGTGCCAGCAGTGGGACAGGGATAGCATCTGGGGCCAACGTCCTGACTTTC
abundance: .; v_gene: TRBV18; d_gene: .; j_gene: TRBJ1-2; CDR3aa: CASSPRGDGRAHGYTF; CDR3nt: TGTGCCAGCTCACCCCGGGGGGACGGCAGGGCGCATGGCTACACCTTC
abundance: few; v_gene: TRBV5-6; d_gene: .; j_gene: TRBJ1-1; CDR3aa: CASSSRIGGTEAFF; CDR3nt: TGTGCCAGCAGCTCGCGGATCGGAGGGACTGAAGCTTTCTTT
abundance: few; v_gene: TRBV4-1; d_gene: TRBD1; j_gene: TRBJ1-4; CDR3aa: CASSLLTGDSEKLFF; CDR3nt: TGCGCCAGCAGCCTACTGACAGGGGATTCCGAAAAACTGTTTTTT
abundance: .; v_gene: TRBV18; d_gene: .; j_gene: TRBJ2-2; CDR3aa: CASSPPPWDSNTGELFF; CDR3nt: TGTGCCAGCTCACCACCCCCCTGGGACTCAAACACCGGGGAGCTGTTTTTT
abundance: .; v_gene: TRBV25-1; d_gene: TRBD1; j_gene: TRBJ2-2; CDR3aa: CASSPSGQLPTGELFF; CDR3nt: TGTGCCAGCAGCCCGTCGGGACAGTTGCCCACCGGGGAGCTGTTTTTT
abundance: few; v_gene: TRBV4-2; d_gene: TRBD2; j_gene: TRBJ2-1; CDR3aa: CASSRRTSGGTHDEQFF; CDR3nt: TGTGCCAGCAGCCGACGGACTAGCGGGGGGACTCACGATGAGCAGTTCTTC
abundance: .; v_gene: TRBV6-1; d_gene: .; j_gene: TRBJ1-1; CDR3aa: CASRRTENTEAFF; CDR3nt: TGTGCCAGCAGGAGGACAGAGAACACTGAAGCTTTCTTT
abundance: .; v_gene: TRBV11-2; d_gene: .; j_gene: TRBJ2-3; CDR3aa: CASSQEGDMQYF; CDR3nt: TGTGCCAGCAGCCAAGAGGGCGATATGCAGTATTTT
abundance: .; v_gene: TRBV11-2; d_gene: TRBD2; j_gene: TRBJ2-5; CDR3aa: CASSLAGGETQYF; CDR3nt: TGTGCCAGCAGCTTAGCGGGAGGGGAGACCCAGTACTTC
abundance: once; v_gene: TRBV10-2; d_gene: TRBD1; j_gene: TRBJ2-1; CDR3aa: CASRLLGQGTHEQFF; CDR3nt: TGCGCCAGCAGGCTGTTGGGACAGGGTACCCATGAGCAGTTCTTC
abundance: .; v_gene: TRBV4-3; d_gene: TRBD2; j_gene: TRBJ2-1; CDR3aa: CASSQDSRTSGSNEQFF; CDR3nt: TGCGCCAGCAGCCAAGATTCCCGGACTAGCGGGAGTAATGAGCAGTTCTTC
abundance: once; v_gene: TRBV2; d_gene: TRBD1; j_gene: TRBJ1-1; CDR3aa: CASSEIWGTGKNTEAFF; CDR3nt: TGTGCCAGCAGTGAAATTTGGGGGACAGGGAAGAACACTGAAGCTTTCTTT
abundance: .; v_gene: TRBV4-3; d_gene: .; j_gene: TRBJ1-5; CDR3aa: CASSQDHRAEGTGQPQHF; CDR3nt: TGCGCCAGCAGCCAAGATCATAGGGCGGAGGGGACGGGTCAGCCCCAGCATTTT
abundance: .; v_gene: TRBV13; d_gene: .; j_gene: TRBJ2-7; CDR3aa: CASSLGRDYEQYF; CDR3nt: TGTGCCAGCAGCTTGGGGAGAGACTACGAGCAGTACTTC
abundance: .; v_gene: TRBV18; d_gene: .; j_gene: TRBJ2-1; CDR3aa: CASSPSGYSYNEQFF; CDR3nt: TGTGCCAGCTCACCGTCAGGGTACTCCTACAATGAGCAGTTCTTC
abundance: .; v_gene: TRBV7-2; d_gene: TRBD2; j_gene: TRBJ2-7; CDR3aa: CASSPTASGRPYEQYF; CDR3nt: TGTGCCAGCAGCCCAACCGCTAGCGGGAGACCCTACGAGCAGTACTTC
abundance: few; v_gene: TRBV5-1; d_gene: TRBD1; j_gene: TRBJ1-6; CDR3aa: CASSYRGRSYNSPLHF; CDR3nt: TGCGCCAGCAGCTACAGGGGAAGATCCTATAATTCACCCCTCCACTTT
abundance: once; v_gene: TRBV5-1; d_gene: .; j_gene: TRBJ2-2; CDR3aa: CASSLGASNTGELFF; CDR3nt: TGCGCCAGCAGCTTGGGAGCGTCGAACACCGGGGAGCTGTTTTTT
abundance: .; v_gene: TRBV6-6; d_gene: TRBD1; j_gene: TRBJ2-3; CDR3aa: CASSPTGGMTDTQYF; CDR3nt: TGTGCCAGCAGTCCGACAGGGGGTATGACAGATACGCAGTATTTT
abundance: few; v_gene: TRBV2; d_gene: TRBD2; j_gene: TRBJ2-2; CDR3aa: CASNSGRAAGELFF; CDR3nt: TGTGCCAGCAACAGCGGGAGGGCCGCCGGGGAGCTGTTTTTT
abundance: .; v_gene: TRBV19; d_gene: .; j_gene: TRBJ2-1; CDR3aa: CASSVTGGVYNEQFF; CDR3nt: TGTGCCAGTAGCGTAACAGGGGGGGTTTACAATGAGCAGTTCTTC
abundance: .; v_gene: TRBV9; d_gene: .; j_gene: TRBJ2-7; CDR3aa: CASSVGNYEQYF; CDR3nt: TGTGCCAGCAGCGTTGGAAACTACGAGCAGTACTTC